What follows is one T cell receptor beta chain and its context. The use of a sample-barcoded 5' primer and a J-beta primer mix characterized a second PCR of roughly 6 to 11 cycles. TCRdb reprocessed the 5' RACE reads via MiXCR and lists one record per CDR3 protein. The sample lists about 1,800,000 distinct CDR3 sequences, about 28% seen once, with around 7.7% in the top ten. These data originate in a study of blood T cells in healthy people across ages. Germline V lookup: CDR1 MDHEN, CDR2 SYDVKM. The CDR3 is made up of 18 amino acids. Trimming left V 7 bases short and J 0 bases short, with 22 bases between. Each donor supplied ten milliliters of peripheral blood.

This TCR was recovered from a woman aged 25 to 39 in good health. V and J are TRBV28 and TRBJ1-5, with D perhaps TRBD1 (6 bases). Sequenced: blood. The CDR3 loop reads CASKFQGLRGYSNQPQHF. DNA for the CDR3: TGTGCCAGCAAGTTTCAGGGGTTAAGGGGCTATAGCAATCAGCCCCAGCATTTT. Using reference TRBV28 and TRBJ1-5 for the parts outside the CDR3, the full variable domain is DVKVTQSSRYLVKRTGEKVFLECVQDMDHENMFWYRQDPGLGLRLIYFSYDVKMKEKGDIPEGYSVSREKKERFSLILESASTNQTSMYLCASKFQGLRGYSNQPQHFGDGTRLSIL.